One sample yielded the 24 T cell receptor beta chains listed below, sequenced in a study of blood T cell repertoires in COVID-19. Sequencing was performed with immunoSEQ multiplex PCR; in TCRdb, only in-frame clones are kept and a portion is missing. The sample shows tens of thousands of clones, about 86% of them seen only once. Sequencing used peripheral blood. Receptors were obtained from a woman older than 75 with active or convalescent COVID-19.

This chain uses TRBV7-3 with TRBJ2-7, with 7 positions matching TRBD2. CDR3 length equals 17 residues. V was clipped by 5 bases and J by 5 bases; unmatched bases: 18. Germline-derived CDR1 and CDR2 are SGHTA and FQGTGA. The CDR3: CASSPLGGRALVHEQYF. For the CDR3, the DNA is TGTGCCAGCAGCCCCCTGGGGGGGAGGGCCTTAGTCCACGAGCAGTACTTC.

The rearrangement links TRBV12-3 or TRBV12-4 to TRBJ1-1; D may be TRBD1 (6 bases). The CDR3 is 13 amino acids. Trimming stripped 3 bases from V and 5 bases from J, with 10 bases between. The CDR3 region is CASSFQGRTEAFF. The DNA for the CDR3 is TGTGCCAGCAGTTTCCAGGGGAGAACTGAAGCTTTCTTT.

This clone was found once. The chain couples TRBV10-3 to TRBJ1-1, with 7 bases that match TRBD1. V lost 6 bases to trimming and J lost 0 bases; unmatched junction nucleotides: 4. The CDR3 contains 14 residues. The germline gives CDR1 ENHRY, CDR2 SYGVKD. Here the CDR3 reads CAISRDSMNTEAFF. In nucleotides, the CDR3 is TGTGCCATCAGCCGGGACAGCATGAACACTGAAGCTTTCTTT.

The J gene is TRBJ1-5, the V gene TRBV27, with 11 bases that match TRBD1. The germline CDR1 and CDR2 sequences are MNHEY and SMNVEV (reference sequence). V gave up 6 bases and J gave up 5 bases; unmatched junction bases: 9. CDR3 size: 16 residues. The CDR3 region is CASSPSGTGGDQPQHF. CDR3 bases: TGTGCCAGCAGCCCGAGTGGGACAGGGGGGGATCAGCCCCAGCATTTT.

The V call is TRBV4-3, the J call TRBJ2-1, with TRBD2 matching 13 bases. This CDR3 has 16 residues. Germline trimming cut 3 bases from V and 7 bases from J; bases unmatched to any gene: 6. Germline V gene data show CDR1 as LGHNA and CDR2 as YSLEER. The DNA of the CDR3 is TGCGCCAGCAGCCAGGGACTAGCGGGATCAGGGAATGAGCAGTTCTTC. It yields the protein CASSQGLAGSGNEQFF.

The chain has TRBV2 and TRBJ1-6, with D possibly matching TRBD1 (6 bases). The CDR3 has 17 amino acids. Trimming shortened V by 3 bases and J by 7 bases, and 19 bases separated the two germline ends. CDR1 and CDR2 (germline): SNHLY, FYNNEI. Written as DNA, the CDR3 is TGTGCCAGCAGTGACAACAGGGCCTGGGCGCCAAATTCACCCCTCCACTTT. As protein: CASSDNRAWAPNSPLHF.

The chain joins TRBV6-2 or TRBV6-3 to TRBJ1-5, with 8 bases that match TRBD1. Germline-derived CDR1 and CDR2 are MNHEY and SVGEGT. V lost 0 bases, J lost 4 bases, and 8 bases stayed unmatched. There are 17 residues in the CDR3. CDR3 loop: CASSYSRGQVRNQPQHF. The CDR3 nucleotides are TGTGCCAGCAGTTACTCGAGGGGACAGGTCCGTAATCAGCCCCAGCATTTT.

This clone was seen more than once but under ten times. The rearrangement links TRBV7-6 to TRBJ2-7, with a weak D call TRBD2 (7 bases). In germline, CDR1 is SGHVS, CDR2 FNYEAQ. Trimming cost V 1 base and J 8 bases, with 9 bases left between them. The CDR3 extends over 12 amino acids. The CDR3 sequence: CASSLGGGQQYF. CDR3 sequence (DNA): TGTGCCAGCAGCTTAGGGGGGGGCCAGCAGTACTTC.

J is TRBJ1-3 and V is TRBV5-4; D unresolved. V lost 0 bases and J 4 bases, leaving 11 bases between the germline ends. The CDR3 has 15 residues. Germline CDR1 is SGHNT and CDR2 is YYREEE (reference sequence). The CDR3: CASSLDGAPGNTIYF. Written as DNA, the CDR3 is TGTGCCAGCAGCTTGGACGGTGCCCCAGGAAACACCATATATTTT.

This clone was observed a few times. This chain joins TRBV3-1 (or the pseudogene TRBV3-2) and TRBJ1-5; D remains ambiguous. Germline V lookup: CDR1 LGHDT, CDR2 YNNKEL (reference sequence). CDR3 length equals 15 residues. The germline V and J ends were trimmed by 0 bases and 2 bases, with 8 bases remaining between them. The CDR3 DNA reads TGTGCCAGCAGCCAAGATCACGCGGGCAATCAGCCCCAGCATTTT. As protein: CASSQDHAGNQPQHF.

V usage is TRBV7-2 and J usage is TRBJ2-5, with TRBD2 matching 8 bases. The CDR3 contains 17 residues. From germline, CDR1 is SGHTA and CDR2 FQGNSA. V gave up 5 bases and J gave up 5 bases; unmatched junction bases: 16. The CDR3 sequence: CASSLRSGGGGVETQYF. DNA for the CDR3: TGTGCCAGCAGCCTCCGATCGGGAGGGGGTGGTGTGGAGACCCAGTACTTC.

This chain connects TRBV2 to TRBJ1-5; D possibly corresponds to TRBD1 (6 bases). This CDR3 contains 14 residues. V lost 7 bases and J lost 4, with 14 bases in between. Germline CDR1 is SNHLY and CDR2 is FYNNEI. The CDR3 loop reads CASTLQGTNQPQHF. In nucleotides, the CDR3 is TGTGCCAGCACCCTACAGGGAACGAATCAGCCCCAGCATTTT. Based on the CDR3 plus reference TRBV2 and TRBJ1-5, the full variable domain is EPEVTQTPSHQVTQMGQEVILRCVPISNHLYFYWYRQILGQKVEFLVSFYNNEISEKSEIFDDQFSVERPDGSNFTLKIRSTKLEDSAMYFCASTLQGTNQPQHFGDGTRLSIL.

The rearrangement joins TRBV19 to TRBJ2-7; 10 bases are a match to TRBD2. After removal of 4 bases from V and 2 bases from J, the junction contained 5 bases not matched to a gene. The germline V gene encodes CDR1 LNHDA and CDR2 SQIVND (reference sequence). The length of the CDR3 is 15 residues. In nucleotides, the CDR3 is TGTGCCAGTAGTAACCCCAGCGGGAGGGCCTACGAGCAGTACTTC. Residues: CASSNPSGRAYEQYF.

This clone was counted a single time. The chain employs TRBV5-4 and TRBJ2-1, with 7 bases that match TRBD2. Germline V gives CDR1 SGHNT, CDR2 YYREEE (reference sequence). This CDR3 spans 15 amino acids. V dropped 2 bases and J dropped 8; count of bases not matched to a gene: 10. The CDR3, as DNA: TGTGCCAGCAGCTTCGGCGGGAGTTTTTTGGATGAGCAGTTCTTC. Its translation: CASSFGGSFLDEQFF.

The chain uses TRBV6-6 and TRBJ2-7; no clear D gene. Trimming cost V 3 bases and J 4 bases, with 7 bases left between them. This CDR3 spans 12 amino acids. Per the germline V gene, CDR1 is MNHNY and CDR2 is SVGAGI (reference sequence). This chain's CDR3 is CASSYPQYEQYF. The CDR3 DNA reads TGTGCCAGCAGTTATCCTCAGTACGAGCAGTACTTC.

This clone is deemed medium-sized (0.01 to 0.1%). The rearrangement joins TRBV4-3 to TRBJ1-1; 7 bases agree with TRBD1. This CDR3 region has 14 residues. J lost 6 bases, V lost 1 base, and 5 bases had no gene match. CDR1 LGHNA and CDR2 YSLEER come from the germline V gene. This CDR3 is CASSQGDSRAEAFF. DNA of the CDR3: TGCGCCAGCAGCCAAGGGGACAGTAGGGCTGAAGCTTTCTTT.

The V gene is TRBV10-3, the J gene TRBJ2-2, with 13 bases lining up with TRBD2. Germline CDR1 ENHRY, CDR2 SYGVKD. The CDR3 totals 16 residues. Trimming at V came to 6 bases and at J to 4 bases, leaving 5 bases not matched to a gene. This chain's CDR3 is CAISPGLAGSTGELFF. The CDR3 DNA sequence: TGTGCCATCAGCCCGGGACTAGCGGGATCCACCGGGGAGCTGTTTTTT.

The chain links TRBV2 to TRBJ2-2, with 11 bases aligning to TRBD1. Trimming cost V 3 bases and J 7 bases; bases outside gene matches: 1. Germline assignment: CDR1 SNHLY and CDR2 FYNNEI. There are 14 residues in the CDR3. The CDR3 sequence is CASSEDRGRGELFF. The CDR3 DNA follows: TGTGCCAGCAGTGAGGACAGGGGGCGCGGGGAGCTGTTTTTT. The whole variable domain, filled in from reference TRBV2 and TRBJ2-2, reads EPEVTQTPSHQVTQMGQEVILRCVPISNHLYFYWYRQILGQKVEFLVSFYNNEISEKSEIFDDQFSVERPDGSNFTLKIRSTKLEDSAMYFCASSEDRGRGELFFGEGSRLTVL.

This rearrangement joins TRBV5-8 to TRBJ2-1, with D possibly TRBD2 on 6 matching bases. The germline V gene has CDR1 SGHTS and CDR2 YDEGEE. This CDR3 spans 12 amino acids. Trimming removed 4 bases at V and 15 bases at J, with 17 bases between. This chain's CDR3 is CASSLGETRRFF. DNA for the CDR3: TGTGCCAGCAGCCTTGGGGAGACTAGGCGGTTCTTC.

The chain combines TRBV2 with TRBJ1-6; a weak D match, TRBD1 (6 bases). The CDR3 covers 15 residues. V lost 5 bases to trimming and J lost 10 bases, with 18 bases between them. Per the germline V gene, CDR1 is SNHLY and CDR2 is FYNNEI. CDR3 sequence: CASSNNAPGVSPLHF. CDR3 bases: TGTGCCAGCAGTAACAATGCTCCAGGGGTGTCACCCCTCCACTTT.

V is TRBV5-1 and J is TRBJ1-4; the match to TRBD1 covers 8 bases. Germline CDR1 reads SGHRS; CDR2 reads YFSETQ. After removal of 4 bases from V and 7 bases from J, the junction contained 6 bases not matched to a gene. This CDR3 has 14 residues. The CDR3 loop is CASSPQGAGEKLFF. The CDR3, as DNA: TGCGCCAGCAGCCCGCAGGGGGCAGGTGAAAAACTGTTTTTT.

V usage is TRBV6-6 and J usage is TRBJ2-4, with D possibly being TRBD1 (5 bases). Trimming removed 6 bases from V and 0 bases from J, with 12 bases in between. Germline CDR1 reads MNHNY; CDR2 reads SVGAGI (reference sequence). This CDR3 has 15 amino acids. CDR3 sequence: CASRPTELAKNIQYF. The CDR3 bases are TGTGCCAGCAGACCGACAGAACTAGCCAAAAACATTCAGTACTTC.

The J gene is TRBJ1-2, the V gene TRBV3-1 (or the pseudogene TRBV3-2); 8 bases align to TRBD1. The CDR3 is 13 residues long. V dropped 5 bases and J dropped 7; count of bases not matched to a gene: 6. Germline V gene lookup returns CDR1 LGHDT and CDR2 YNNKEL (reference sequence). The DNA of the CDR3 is TGTGCCAGCAGCAACCAGGGGGCTGGTGGCTACACCTTC. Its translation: CASSNQGAGGYTF.

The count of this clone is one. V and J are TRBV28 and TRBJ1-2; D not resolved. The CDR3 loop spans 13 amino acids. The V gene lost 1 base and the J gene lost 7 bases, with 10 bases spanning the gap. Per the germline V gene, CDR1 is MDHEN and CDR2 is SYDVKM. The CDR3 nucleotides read TGTGCCAGCAGTTTATCCTTCCTTAGTGGCTACACCTTC. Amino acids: CASSLSFLSGYTF.